This TCR beta chain was captured in a study of shared clonotypes between healthy human individuals. Germline CDR1 and CDR2: SGHTA and FQGNSA. The V end was cut by 3 bases, the J end by 9 bases, with 21 bases between. The CDR3 is 16 amino acids. From CD4+ cells came CD45RA+ naive and CD45RA-negative memory subsets. Data came from immunoSEQ multiplex PCR; TCRdb stores just in-frame clones and leaves some out. The sample includes 950,000 to 1,200,000 clones, approximately 77% of them seen just once. This TCR was sampled from a man aged 18 to 29 in good health. Some clones in this sample may be carry-over from other donors' samples. The sample consisted of memory CD4+ T cells from PBMCs. Subset reported: CD45RA-negative fraction. The rearrangement links TRBV7-2 to TRBJ2-1, with D possibly called TRBD1 or TRBD2 (5 bases each). CDR3 sequence: CASSFSGTVILSEQFF. The CDR3 bases are TGTGCCAGCAGCTTTTCCGGGACCGTCATCCTATCTGAGCAGTTCTTC.